A selection of T cell receptor beta chains follows, all from one sample in a study of T cell changes during pregnancy in multiple sclerosis. The data were produced by immunoSEQ multiplex PCR, yet TCRdb's version contains in-frame clones alone and is incomplete. The sample has approximately 23,000 clones; more than 80% are singletons. The sequencing here drew on CD4+ T cells from peripheral blood mononuclear cells, taken in the third trimester of pregnancy. The receptor set was obtained from a female donor in good health, enrolled as a control in a pregnancy study. The CDR3 runs from the conserved cysteine through the conserved F or W. The D gene is left open where the match is weak. Only part of the rows carry a size: once, few, many, or a class if the clone is expanded.

clone_size d_call cdr3_length j_call v_call cdr3_nt cdr3_aa
NA TRBD1 15 TRBJ2-3 TRBV5-6 TGTGCCAGCCTTCGGACAGGGACTAGCACAGATACGCAGTATTTT CASLRTGTSTDTQYF
NA TRBD2 16 TRBJ2-7 TRBV6-5 TGTGCCAGCAGTTACCCCCACCGGGGGGACGGCCACGAGCAGTACTTC CASSYPHRGDGHEQYF
NA NA 16 TRBJ2-1 TRBV14 TGTGCCAGCAGCCAAGATCTAGACAGCTCCTACAATGAGCAGTTCTTC CASSQDLDSSYNEQFF
NA NA 12 TRBJ2-7 TRBV5-1 TGCGCCAGCAGCTTGGTCTCGGGCGAGCAGTACTTC CASSLVSGEQYF
NA NA 15 TRBJ1-3 TRBV9 TGTGCCAGCAGCGTAGGGGCCGGGACTGGAAACACCATATATTTT CASSVGAGTGNTIYF
NA NA 12 TRBJ2-7 TRBV6-1 TGTGCCAGCAACACGATATCTGACGAGCAGTACTTC CASNTISDEQYF
NA TRBD1 13 TRBJ1-1 TRBV29-1 TGCAGCGTTAAGGGGGCTCGGGGCACTGAAGCTTTCTTT CSVKGARGTEAFF
NA NA 14 TRBJ1-1 TRBV18 TGTGCCAGCTCATTGGGACATGTGAACACTGAAGCTTTCTTT CASSLGHVNTEAFF
NA TRBD1 11 TRBJ2-7 TRBV10-3 TGTGCCATCAGTGCCGACAGGGCGCAGTACTTC CAISADRAQYF
few NA 15 TRBJ1-1 TRBV6-5 TGTGCCAGCAGTTACGGGGGCGGATTCAGCACTGAAGCTTTCTTT CASSYGGGFSTEAFF
NA NA 13 TRBJ2-1 TRBV7-2 TGTGCCAGCAGCTCCGGTAGCTACAATGAGCAGTTCTTC CASSSGSYNEQFF
NA TRBD1 14 TRBJ2-3 TRBV2 TGTGCCAGCAGGCCCGACAGGGGGCCAGATACGCAGTATTTT CASRPDRGPDTQYF
NA TRBD1 15 TRBJ1-1 TRBV19 TGTGCCAGTAGTATAGGGCACAGGGGGCAGACTGAAGCTTTCTTT CASSIGHRGQTEAFF
NA TRBD2 16 TRBJ2-3 TRBV28 TGTGCCAGCAGTACACTGGGGACTAGCGGCACAGATACGCAGTATTTT CASSTLGTSGTDTQYF
once NA 17 TRBJ1-6 TRBV27 TGTGCCAGCAGTTTCCGCGGCAGGGGCGCCATTAATTCACCCCTCCACTTT CASSFRGRGAINSPLHF
NA NA 15 TRBJ1-4 TRBV11-2 TGTGCCAGCAGCTCGCATCGGGGGATTAATGAAAAACTGTTTTTT CASSSHRGINEKLFF
NA TRBD1 16 TRBJ1-3 TRBV12-5 TGTGCTAGTGGTTTGTTCGGGACAGGGGACGGAAACACCATATATTTT CASGLFGTGDGNTIYF
NA NA 12 TRBJ1-6 TRBV19 TGTGCCAGTACGCGGGGGAATTCACCCCTCCACTTT CASTRGNSPLHF
NA NA 14 TRBJ2-5 TRBV11-2 TGTGCCAGCAGCTCCCCGGCGAGGCCATGGGCCCAGTACTTC CASSSPARPWAQYF
NA NA 14 TRBJ1-4 TRBV5-4 TGTGCCAGCAGCTTTAGTACAACTAATGAAAAACTGTTTTTT CASSFSTTNEKLFF
NA NA 13 TRBJ1-1 TRBV6-5 TGTGCCAGCAGTTACAGGGGAGGCACTGAAGCTTTCTTT CASSYRGGTEAFF
NA NA 13 TRBJ2-1 TRBV7-3 TGTGCCAGCAGCTTAGGCCACCTGAATGAGCAGTTCTTC CASSLGHLNEQFF
once TRBD1 16 TRBJ2-1 TRBV18 TGTGCCAGCTCCCCGGGACAGGTTAGCTCCTACAATGAGCAGTTCTTC CASSPGQVSSYNEQFF
NA NA 13 TRBJ2-7 TRBV5-4 TGTGCCAGCAGCTTCGCAGGGTCCTACGAGCAGTACTTC CASSFAGSYEQYF
NA TRBD1 13 TRBJ1-1 TRBV5-4 TGTGCCAGCAGCCTGGACAGGGGGCTTTGGGCTTTCTTT CASSLDRGLWAFF
NA TRBD2 16 TRBJ2-1 TRBV11-3 TGTGCCAGCAGCTTAGGAGGCGGGAGGGCCGGGGATGAGCAGTTCTTC CASSLGGGRAGDEQFF
NA NA 14 TRBJ1-1 TRBV27 TGTGCCAGCAGTTTATCAAGGGGGAACACTGAAGCTTTCTTT CASSLSRGNTEAFF
NA TRBD1 13 TRBJ1-2 TRBV2 TGTGCCAGCAGCGCACAGGGGGTGGATGGCTACACCTTC CASSAQGVDGYTF
NA NA 15 TRBJ2-3 TRBV5-1 TGCGCCAGCAGCTTTGGTACTAGCCGCACAGATACGCAGTATTTT CASSFGTSRTDTQYF
few TRBD1 14 TRBJ2-7 TRBV5-1 TGCGCCAGCAGCCCTGGGACAGGGGCCGGCGAGCAGTACTTC CASSPGTGAGEQYF
NA TRBD2 15 TRBJ2-1 TRBV7-3 TGTGCCAGCAGCCCCCTTGGCGGGGGGGCCCATGAGCAGTTCTTC CASSPLGGGAHEQFF
NA NA 15 TRBJ2-7 TRBV18 TGTGCCAGCTCACTGGAGCGGGCAATTTACTACGAGCAGTACTTC CASSLERAIYYEQYF
NA TRBD1 15 TRBJ2-5 TRBV7-9 TGTGCCAGCAGCTCCGGGACAGGGGAGGCGGAGACCCAGTACTTC CASSSGTGEAETQYF
NA NA 12 TRBJ1-4 TRBV14 TGTGCCAGCAGCTATAGGACAAGAAAACTGTTTTTT CASSYRTRKLFF
NA TRBD1 15 TRBJ1-5 TRBV15 TGTGCCACCAGCAGAGAGGGACAGGGCAATCAGCCCCAGCATTTT CATSREGQGNQPQHF
NA NA 14 TRBJ2-5 TRBV11-3 TGTGCCAGCAGCTCCTATGGGCTAGCACGAACCCAGTACTTC CASSSYGLARTQYF
NA NA 15 TRBJ1-3 TRBV28 TGTGCCAGCAGTTCAGGACTGACCTCTGGAAACACCATATATTTT CASSSGLTSGNTIYF
NA TRBD1 15 TRBJ1-1 TRBV18 TGTGCCAGCTCGCCTACCGGGACAGGAAGCACTGAAGCTTTCTTT CASSPTGTGSTEAFF
NA TRBD2 15 TRBJ2-7 TRBV7-2 TGTGCCAGCGGGCCCTTAGCGGGGTCCCGCTACGAGCAGTACTTC CASGPLAGSRYEQYF
NA TRBD2 15 TRBJ2-1 TRBV5-1 TGCGCCAGCAGCGTGGGACTAGCGGGAGACGATGAGCAGTTCTTC CASSVGLAGDDEQFF
NA TRBD2 18 TRBJ2-3 TRBV4-1 TGCGCCAGCAGCCAAGATAGTGGCGGGAGGAGGGACACAGATACGCAGTATTTT CASSQDSGGRRDTDTQYF
NA NA 14 TRBJ1-1 TRBV27 TGTGCCAGCAGTTTGATCGGGGGGAACACTGAAGCTTTCTTT CASSLIGGNTEAFF
NA NA 17 TRBJ2-1 TRBV14 TGTGCCAGCTCTCCGGATAGCGGTTTGATCTCCTACAATGAGCAGTTCTTC CASSPDSGLISYNEQFF
NA NA 15 TRBJ2-7 TRBV6-1 TGTGCCAGCCGCTCAAGGAGTGCCCTCTCCTACGAGCAGTACTTC CASRSRSALSYEQYF
few TRBD1 14 TRBJ1-4 TRBV28 TGTGCCAGCAGTCGGACAGGGACCATGGAAAAACTGTTTTTT CASSRTGTMEKLFF
NA TRBD1 15 TRBJ1-6 TRBV5-6 TGTGCCAGCAGCCCCGGGACAGGCAATAATTCACCCCTCCACTTT CASSPGTGNNSPLHF
NA NA 17 TRBJ2-7 TRBV4-1 TGCGCCAGCAGCCAACCCGCGGGGACCCCCTTTTCCTACGAGCAGTACTTC CASSQPAGTPFSYEQYF
few NA 16 TRBJ1-2 TRBV11-2 TGTGCCAGCAGCTCCCTAAAAAAACAGGAACTTGGGGGCTACACCTTC CASSSLKKQELGGYTF
once TRBD1 12 TRBJ1-4 TRBV4-2 TGTGCCAGTACAGGGGCCCAGGAAAAACTGTTTTTT CASTGAQEKLFF
NA TRBD1 15 TRBJ2-2 TRBV5-1 TGCGCCAGCAGCTTGGCGGGACAGGGGACCGGGGAGCTGTTTTTT CASSLAGQGTGELFF
NA NA 17 TRBJ1-4 TRBV11-2 TGTGCCAGCAGCTTAGGCCTCGGAGAGACAGATAATGAAAAACTGTTTTTT CASSLGLGETDNEKLFF
NA NA 13 TRBJ2-1 TRBV11-2 TGTGCCAGCAGCTTAGTTCCAGGAAATGAGCAGTTCTTC CASSLVPGNEQFF
NA NA 15 TRBJ1-3 TRBV4-1 TGCGCCAGCAGCCAAGAAGGGGCGAGCGGAAACACCATATATTTT CASSQEGASGNTIYF